These 20 T cell receptor beta chains originate from one sample sequenced in a study of PD-L1 blockade in urothelial cancer. Sequenced by immunoSEQ multiplex PCR; TCRdb stores in-frame clones only, minus some. The sample has 70,000 or so clones, around four fifths seen once. The material was PBMCs, obtained around atezolizumab (anti-PD-L1) treatment. These receptors came from a man aged 65-85 years with urothelial cancer.

The rearrangement joins TRBV7-6 to TRBJ2-5; 9 nucleotides agree with TRBD1. The CDR3 is 16 amino acids. The trim removed 5 bases at V and 0 bases at J, leaving 7 bases unmatched. Germline CDR1 reads SGHVS; CDR2 reads FNYEAQ. CDR3 coding DNA: TGTGCCAGCAGCCCACAACGACAGGGGGACCAAGAGACCCAGTACTTC. Translating gives CASSPQRQGDQETQYF.

The genes are TRBV5-8 and TRBJ2-7; D ambiguous. CDR3 length equals 11 residues. Trimming pared 6 bases from V and 6 bases from J, leaving 10 bases between. Germline V gene data show CDR1 as SGHTS and CDR2 as YDEGEE. The DNA of the CDR3 is TGTGCCAGCACCACCTTGAGCGAGCAGTACTTC. Translated: CASTTLSEQYF.

The count of this clone is one. The chain couples TRBV5-4 to TRBJ2-7; 9 positions agree with TRBD1. This CDR3 has 14 amino acids. CDR1 is SGHNT, CDR2 YYREEE, per germline (reference sequence). V shed 1 base, J shed 3 bases, and the junction held 2 bases outside the gene matches. The DNA for the CDR3 is TGTGCCAGCAGCTTGAGGGACAGGGACTACGAGCAGTACTTC. This encodes CASSLRDRDYEQYF. Looking up the rest from reference TRBV5-4 and TRBJ2-7 gives the full variable domain: ETGVTQSPTHLIKTRGQQVTLRCSSQSGHNTVSWYQQALGQGPQFIFQYYREEENGRGNFPPRFSGLQFPNYSSELNVNALELDDSALYLCASSLRDRDYEQYFGPGTRLTVT.

The chain links TRBV21-1 to TRBJ1-3; the tabulated D call, TRBD1, remains unverified against the DNA. TRBV21-1 is a pseudogene locus. The CDR3 extends over 15 amino acids. In nucleotides, the CDR3 is TGTGCCAGCAGCAAGGGACAGGGGAGAGGAAACACCATATATTTT. Translated: CASSKGQGRGNTIYF.

J is TRBJ1-5 and V is TRBV19; 8 bases are a match to TRBD1. CDR1 and CDR2 (germline): LNHDA, SQIVND (reference sequence). The CDR3 spans 13 residues. V lost 9 bases and J lost 3; bases outside the gene matches: 4. For the CDR3, the DNA is TGTGCCAGCAGGGACAGGATCAATCAGCCCCAGCATTTT. It specifies CASRDRINQPQHF.

The gene calls are TRBV18 and TRBJ2-6, with 13 bases lining up with TRBD2. The length of the CDR3 is 18 residues. V gave up 6 bases and J gave up 0 bases; unmatched junction bases: 5. CDR1 KGHSH and CDR2 LQKENI come from the germline V gene. The CDR3 DNA is TGTGCCAGCTCCCTGGGACTAGCGGGGCTCTCTGGGGCCAACGTCCTGACTTTC. Amino acids: CASSLGLAGLSGANVLTF.

The chain recombines TRBV5-6 with TRBJ2-7; tentative D call: TRBD2 (5 bases). Germline-derived CDR1 and CDR2 are SGHDT and YYEEEE. V was cut by 1 base and J by 2 bases, with 10 bases left in between. The CDR3 length is 14 residues. This CDR3 reads CASSLRWETYEQYF. The CDR3 DNA sequence: TGTGCCAGCAGCTTGCGTTGGGAGACCTACGAGCAGTACTTC.

This chain connects TRBV6-1 to TRBJ2-2, with 10 bases lining up with TRBD2. The CDR3 contains 17 residues. V shed 1 base and J 6 bases; nucleotides not matched to a gene: 8. Per the germline V gene, CDR1 is MNHNS and CDR2 is SASEGT. The CDR3 coding sequence is TGTGCCAGCAGTGAAGGGGGACTAGCGAGGGCCCCCGGGGAGCTGTTTTTT. Protein product: CASSEGGLARAPGELFF.

The rearrangement uses TRBV5-1 and TRBJ2-2; a weak D match, TRBD1 (6 bases). Trimming took off 3 bases at V and 5 bases at J, with 14 bases between the two ends. From germline, CDR1 is SGHRS and CDR2 YFSETQ. The CDR3 runs to 15 residues. The CDR3 region has the DNA TGCGCCAGCAGCTCCCGGGACACGTCTACCGGGGAGCTGTTTTTT. This sequence encodes CASSSRDTSTGELFF.

The rearrangement uses TRBV28 and TRBJ2-7; 9 nucleotides match TRBD1. There are 14 residues in the CDR3. In germline, CDR1 is MDHEN, CDR2 SYDVKM. V gave up 6 bases and J gave up 9 bases; unmatched junction bases: 12. The CDR3 DNA sequence: TGTGCCAGCAGCCTCGGGACAGGGTTTGAAGGGCAGTACTTC. It yields the protein CASSLGTGFEGQYF.

The gene calls are TRBV2 and TRBJ2-2; D uncertain. This CDR3 is built from 14 residues. Germline-derived CDR1 and CDR2 are SNHLY and FYNNEI. Trimming shortened V by 4 bases and J by 1 base, and 7 bases separated the two germline ends. The CDR3 sequence is CASSALVNTGELFF. In nucleotides, the CDR3 is TGTGCCAGCAGTGCGTTAGTGAACACCGGGGAGCTGTTTTTT.

This clone was picked up one time. The chain couples TRBV5-1 to TRBJ2-7, with TRBD2 matching 13 bases. The CDR3 runs 16 residues. Trimming removed 2 bases from V and 3 bases from J; junction bases left unmatched: 5. The germline V gene has CDR1 SGHRS and CDR2 YFSETQ. The CDR3 spells CASSFRTSGSIYEQYF. For the CDR3, the DNA is TGCGCCAGCAGCTTTAGGACTAGCGGGAGTATCTACGAGCAGTACTTC. The whole variable domain, remainder taken from reference TRBV5-1 and TRBJ2-7, is KAGVTQTPRYLIKTRGQQVTLSCSPISGHRSVSWYQQTPGQGLQFLFEYFSETQRNKGNFPGRFSGRQFSNSRSEMNVSTLELGDSALYLCASSFRTSGSIYEQYFGPGTRLTVT.

The J gene is TRBJ2-1, the V gene TRBV9, with 8 positions matching TRBD2. The CDR3 sequence is 15 residues long. V lost 1 base, J lost 8 bases, and 8 bases stayed unmatched. Germline lookup yields CDR1 SGDLS and CDR2 YYNGEE. The CDR3 bases are TGTGCCAGCAGCGTAATGGGACTAGATAATGATGAGCAGTTCTTC. Translated, it gives CASSVMGLDNDEQFF.

This clone was recorded a few times. J is TRBJ1-1 and V is TRBV9, with 7 bases fitting TRBD1. Germline CDR1 and CDR2: SGDLS and YYNGEE. Unmatched junction bases numbered 9, after V lost 3 bases and J lost 4 bases. The CDR3 loop spans 15 amino acids. CDR3 in amino acids: CASSALDRVSTEAFF. The CDR3 coding sequence is TGTGCCAGCAGCGCATTAGACAGGGTAAGCACTGAAGCTTTCTTT.

J is TRBJ2-1 and V is TRBV11-3; possibly TRBD1 for D (5 bases). V shed 1 base and J shed 1 base, with 8 bases lying between them. The CDR3 loop spans 15 amino acids. Germline V lookup: CDR1 SGHNT, CDR2 YENEEA. The CDR3 loop reads CASSLGRGSYNEQFF. The CDR3 region has the DNA TGTGCCAGCAGCTTAGGTAGGGGTTCCTACAATGAGCAGTTCTTC. Based on the CDR3 plus reference TRBV11-3 and TRBJ2-1, the full variable domain is EAGVVQSPRYKIIEKKQPVAFWCNPISGHNTLYWYLQNLGQGPELLIRYENEEAVDDSQLPKDRFSAERLKGVDSTLKIQPAELGDSAVYLCASSLGRGSYNEQFFGPGTRLTVL.

The chain is built from TRBV19 and TRBJ1-5; perhaps TRBD1 as D (5 bases). The V gene lost 0 bases and the J gene lost 1 base, with 16 bases spanning the gap. Per the germline V gene, CDR1 is LNHDA and CDR2 is SQIVND (reference sequence). The CDR3 loop spans 18 amino acids. The CDR3 region is CASSIDGPGLGSNQPQHF. The DNA of the CDR3 is TGTGCCAGTAGTATAGATGGCCCAGGGTTGGGCAGCAATCAGCCCCAGCATTTT.

The chain carries TRBV18 and TRBJ2-7; D is uncertain. Germline assignment: CDR1 KGHSH and CDR2 LQKENI. CDR3 length: 15 amino acids. V was shortened by 2 bases and J by 0 bases, with 11 bases between the two germline ends. CDR3 DNA: TGTGCCAGCTCACCATCCTACCTAAGCTCCTACGAGCAGTACTTC. Protein product: CASSPSYLSSYEQYF.

The J gene is TRBJ2-5, the V gene TRBV5-1, with 9 bases lining up with TRBD1. Per the germline V gene, CDR1 is SGHRS and CDR2 is YFSETQ. J gave up 5 bases and V 3 bases, and 8 bases lay outside the gene matches. There are 15 residues in the CDR3. CDR3 loop: CASSSGGTGRETQYF. The CDR3 bases are TGCGCCAGCAGCTCCGGTGGGACAGGGAGGGAGACCCAGTACTTC.

The chain is built from TRBV5-6 and TRBJ2-1, with 10 nucleotides matching TRBD2. The CDR3 runs to 16 residues. Per the germline V gene, CDR1 is SGHDT and CDR2 is YYEEEE. V lost 4 bases and J lost 1; bases outside the gene matches: 5. The CDR3 region is CASSSGLAASYNEQFF. CDR3 in DNA: TGTGCCAGCAGCAGCGGACTAGCGGCGTCCTACAATGAGCAGTTCTTC.

The chain carries TRBV28 and TRBJ1-1; 8 bases align to TRBD1. This CDR3 comprises 15 residues. Trimming removed 4 bases from V and 0 bases from J; junction bases left unmatched: 4. The V gene's germline CDR1 is MDHEN and CDR2 SYDVKM. The CDR3 nucleotides are TGTGCCAGCAGTTCAGGGGGCGCGGTGAACACTGAAGCTTTCTTT. Translation: CASSSGGAVNTEAFF.